The 21 T cell receptor beta chains reported below all come from one sample, sequenced in a study of blood T cells in healthy people across ages. A sample-barcoded 5' primer and a J-beta primer mix were used in a second PCR of roughly 7 to 11 cycles. TCRdb re-derived calls from the 5' RACE reads in MiXCR, one entry per CDR3 protein. This table has 1 million or so distinct CDR3 sequences, around 43% appearing once. Sequences were obtained from blood. These TCRs come from an older woman in good health.

This clonotype turned up a few times. The chain employs TRBV20-1 and TRBJ2-7; perhaps TRBD2 as D (5 bases). Per the germline V gene, CDR1 is DFQATT and CDR2 is SNEGSKA (reference sequence). V was shortened by 6 bases and J by 3 bases, with 12 bases between the two germline ends. This CDR3 region has 12 residues. This chain's CDR3 is CSATGLDYEQYF. CDR3 DNA: TGCAGTGCGACCGGACTCGACTACGAGCAGTACTTC.

This clonotype has just a few counts. The rearrangement uses TRBV6-1 and TRBJ2-5; TRBD2 matches 8 bases. This CDR3 comprises 16 residues. The ends lost 0 bases at V and 1 base at J; junction bases unmatched: 4. Germline V CDR1 and CDR2: MNHNS, SASEGT. In nucleotides, the CDR3 is TGTGCCAGCAGTGAAGCGATCGGGACTAGCCAAGAGACCCAGTACTTC. Protein sequence: CASSEAIGTSQETQYF.

V is TRBV12-3 or TRBV12-4 and J is TRBJ2-5; TRBD2 matches at 9 bases. CDR3 length: 13 residues. Losses at the gene ends were 6 bases for V and 4 bases for J; bases not matched to a gene: 3. CDR3 sequence reads: CASSRTSVETQYF. As DNA, the CDR3 is TGTGCCAGCAGCAGGACTAGCGTAGAGACCCAGTACTTC.

The rearrangement links TRBV29-1 to TRBJ2-7; 9 nucleotides align to TRBD2. Per the germline V gene, CDR1 is SQVTM and CDR2 is ANQGSEA. The CDR3 contains 13 residues. Germline trimming cut 4 bases from V and 4 bases from J; bases unmatched to any gene: 5. The CDR3: CSVGAGGEYEQYF. CDR3 DNA: TGCAGCGTTGGAGCGGGGGGAGAATACGAGCAGTACTTC.

The chain carries TRBV5-1 and TRBJ1-2, with TRBD1 matching over 7 bases. Germline lookup yields CDR1 SGHRS and CDR2 YFSETQ. Trimming at V came to 3 bases and at J to 4 bases, leaving 6 bases not matched to a gene. The length of the CDR3 is 14 residues. The CDR3 nucleotides are TGCGCCAGCAGCTCACAACCAGGGGGCTATGGCTACACCTTC. This sequence encodes CASSSQPGGYGYTF.

The rearrangement joins TRBV20-1 to TRBJ2-3, with 11 positions matching TRBD2. The CDR3 covers 15 residues. Per germline, CDR1 DFQATT and CDR2 SNEGSKA (reference sequence). V lost 3 bases, J lost 5 bases, and 7 bases stayed unmatched. The CDR3: CSARRLAGGRDTQYF. As DNA, the CDR3 is TGCAGTGCTAGGAGGCTAGCGGGAGGTAGAGATACGCAGTATTTT.

V gene TRBV29-1 combines with J gene TRBJ2-6; a weak D match, TRBD2 (5 bases). The CDR3 totals 16 residues. V was clipped by 6 bases and J by 0 bases, with 15 bases between them. Germline CDR1 SQVTM, CDR2 ANQGSEA. CDR3 sequence reads: CSVGGAEGSGANVLTF. CDR3 nucleotide sequence: TGCAGCGTCGGAGGTGCCGAGGGCTCTGGGGCCAACGTCCTGACTTTC.

V and J are TRBV30 and TRBJ2-4; 9 nucleotides line up with TRBD1. CDR1 is GTSNPN and CDR2 is SVGIG in the germline V gene (reference sequence). J gave up 10 bases and V 5 bases, and 6 bases lay outside the gene matches. The CDR3 has 12 amino acids. Here the CDR3 DNA reads TGTGCCTGGGGTACAGGGGGCGAGATTCAGTACTTC. Its translation: CAWGTGGEIQYF.

This clonotype appeared a few times. The CDR3 sequence is CASSPRPQQEYF. The CDR3, as DNA: TGTGCCAGCAGCCCCCGCCCCCAGCAGGAGTACTTC. This rearrangement joins TRBV3-1 to TRBJ2-7; the D is unclear. The CDR3 has 12 residues. Trimming removed 4 bases from V and 11 bases from J, with 15 bases in between. Germline-derived CDR1 and CDR2 are LGHDT and YNNKEL (reference sequence).

The gene calls are TRBV9 and TRBJ2-1; TRBD2 is a possible D gene (6 bases). The germline gives CDR1 SGDLS, CDR2 YYNGEE. CDR3 length equals 15 residues. V lost 0 bases, J lost 9 bases, and 16 bases lay in between. CDR3 DNA: TGTGCCAGCAGCGTAGCTACCGTACTGGGAGGTGAGCAGTTCTTC. Protein sequence: CASSVATVLGGEQFF.

The rearrangement links TRBV7-2 to TRBJ2-2; D possibly corresponds to TRBD2 (5 bases). Per the germline V gene, CDR1 is SGHTA and CDR2 is FQGNSA. The CDR3 is made up of 14 amino acids. V lost 4 bases, J lost 6 bases, and 12 bases lay in between. CDR3: CASSSSRLSGELFF. As DNA, the CDR3 is TGTGCCAGCAGCTCCAGTCGACTATCCGGGGAGCTGTTTTTT. Looking up the rest from reference TRBV7-2 and TRBJ2-2 gives the full variable domain: GAGVSQSPSNKVTEKGKDVELRCDPISGHTALYWYRQSLGQGLEFLIYFQGNSAPDKSGLPSDRFSAERTGGSVSTLTIQRTQQEDSAVYLCASSSSRLSGELFFGEGSRLTVL.

In its sample, this clonotype was seen once. J is TRBJ2-4 and V is TRBV27, with TRBD2 matching over 8 bases. The J segment lost 13 bases and the V segment lost 6 bases, leaving 17 bases of the junction unmatched. This CDR3 spans 15 amino acids. Per the germline V gene, CDR1 is MNHEY and CDR2 is SMNVEV (reference sequence). For the CDR3, the DNA is TGTGCCAGCAGCTTAGCAGGACTAGCCTCTGGTGAGCAGTACTTC. This gives the protein CASSLAGLASGEQYF.

This clonotype was seen only a few times. This chain links TRBV20-1 with TRBJ2-5; 7 nucleotides match TRBD2. V lost 3 bases to trimming and J lost 2 bases; unmatched junction nucleotides: 6. The CDR3 is 14 amino acids. Germline CDR1 is DFQATT and CDR2 is SNEGSKA (reference sequence). In DNA form, the CDR3 reads TGCAGTGCTAGCGACCTAGCGGTACAAGAGACCCAGTACTTC. This translates into CSASDLAVQETQYF.

This chain uses TRBV5-1 with TRBJ1-2; no reliable D call. Trimming pared 2 bases from V and 7 bases from J, leaving 15 bases between. The CDR3 runs 14 residues. Germline V CDR1 and CDR2: SGHRS, YFSETQ. The CDR3 DNA sequence: TGCGCCAGCAGCTTAAACGACCCCCGGGCTGGCTACACCTTC. Its protein is CASSLNDPRAGYTF.

Only a few counts were recorded for this clonotype. For the CDR3, the DNA is TGTGCCAGCAGAGAGGACTTACCTTCAGGGGAGACCCAGTACTTC. Its protein product is CASREDLPSGETQYF. V is TRBV2 and J is TRBJ2-5; either TRBD1 or TRBD2 may supply D (5 bases each). The germline V and J ends were trimmed by 6 bases and 5 bases, with 19 bases remaining between them. This CDR3 region has 15 residues. Looked up from germline, CDR1 is SNHLY and CDR2 is FYNNEI.

The rearrangement uses TRBV7-9 and TRBJ2-7; 8 bases are shared with TRBD2. Per germline, CDR1 SEHNR and CDR2 FQNEAQ (reference sequence). This CDR3 comprises 17 residues. V was pared by 3 bases and J by 0 bases, with 10 bases of the junction left unmatched. Written as DNA, the CDR3 is TGTGCCAGCAGCTTCACGGCGGGGGGCTTAGGCTCCTACGAGCAGTACTTC. This sequence encodes CASSFTAGGLGSYEQYF.

About this clonotype itself: Just one base apart from a much larger clone, this may be a read error. The chain has TRBV18 and TRBJ2-1; unclear D gene. The CDR3 loop spans 16 amino acids. Germline V gene sequence: CDR1 KGHSH, CDR2 LQKENI. The CDR3 DNA sequence: TGTGCCAGCTCACCAATCACCACGATAAACTACAATGGGCAGTTCTTC. Encoded protein: CASSPITTINYNGQFF. The full variable domain, rest sourced from reference TRBV18 and TRBJ2-1, is NAGVMQNPRHLVRRRGQEARLRCSPMKGHSHVYWYRQLPEEGLKFMVYLQKENIIDESGMPKERFSAEFPKEGPSILRIQQVVRGDSAAYFCASSPITTINYNGQFFGPGTRLTVL.

This chain connects TRBV21-1 to TRBJ2-7; the table names TRBD2, a call not compared with the DNA. TRBV21-1 has pseudogene status. The CDR3 consists of 17 residues. The CDR3 sequence: CASSKDGGGRSGNEQYF. The DNA of the CDR3 is TGTGCCAGCAGCAAAGACGGGGGCGGGAGGAGTGGGAATGAGCAGTACTTC.

This clonotype was observed a few times. J is TRBJ2-3 and V is TRBV27, with TRBD1 matching 8 bases. The CDR3 runs to 16 residues. J was trimmed by 14 bases and V by 5 bases; bases with no gene match: 21. Per the germline V gene, CDR1 is MNHEY and CDR2 is SMNVEV (reference sequence). CDR3 protein: CASSRRQGLPPPQWYF. The CDR3 DNA follows: TGTGCCAGCAGTCGAAGACAGGGGCTCCCACCCCCGCAGTGGTATTTT.

The chain's CDR3 is CASSPPAGQPQHF. The CDR3 DNA reads TGTGCCAGCAGCCCCCCAGCTGGTCAGCCCCAGCATTTT. This chain connects TRBV7-9 to TRBJ1-5; no clear D gene. V lost 5 bases and J 6 bases, leaving 11 bases between the germline ends. The CDR3 is 13 residues long. CDR1 SEHNR and CDR2 FQNEAQ come from the germline V gene (reference sequence).

J is TRBJ2-7 and V is TRBV4-1; 11 bases are shared with TRBD2. The CDR3 length is 16 residues. Germline V gives CDR1 MGHRA, CDR2 YSYEKL. The V segment lost 2 bases and the J segment 3 bases; nucleotides outside the gene matches: 6. Here the CDR3 reads CASSQPVTSGSYEQYF. CDR3 sequence (DNA): TGCGCCAGCAGCCAACCCGTAACTAGCGGGAGCTACGAGCAGTACTTC.